This T cell receptor beta chain was obtained from a study of cytomegalovirus exposure and HLA in healthy donors. V was cut by 0 bases and J by 2 bases, with 9 bases left in between. Germline V gene lookup returns CDR1 LGHNA and CDR2 YNFKEQ. The CDR3 has 15 residues. Use of 60 Vbeta and 13 Jbeta primers characterized the PCR. Repertoires were generated with immunoSEQ multiplex PCR, while TCRdb's copy carries only in-frame clones and drops some. This sample yields about 150,000 clones, of which 68% are seen a single time; about 10% belongs to the top ten. Each donor's status was that of a healthy bone marrow donor.

V is TRBV4-2 and J is TRBJ2-3; D is uncertain. This TCR was recovered from a man aged 30-40 years in good health and CMV-seropositive. The specimen sequenced was PBMCs. The CDR3 loop reads CASSQDRGYTDTQYF. CDR3 DNA: TGTGCCAGCAGCCAAGATCGAGGCTACACAGATACGCAGTATTTT.